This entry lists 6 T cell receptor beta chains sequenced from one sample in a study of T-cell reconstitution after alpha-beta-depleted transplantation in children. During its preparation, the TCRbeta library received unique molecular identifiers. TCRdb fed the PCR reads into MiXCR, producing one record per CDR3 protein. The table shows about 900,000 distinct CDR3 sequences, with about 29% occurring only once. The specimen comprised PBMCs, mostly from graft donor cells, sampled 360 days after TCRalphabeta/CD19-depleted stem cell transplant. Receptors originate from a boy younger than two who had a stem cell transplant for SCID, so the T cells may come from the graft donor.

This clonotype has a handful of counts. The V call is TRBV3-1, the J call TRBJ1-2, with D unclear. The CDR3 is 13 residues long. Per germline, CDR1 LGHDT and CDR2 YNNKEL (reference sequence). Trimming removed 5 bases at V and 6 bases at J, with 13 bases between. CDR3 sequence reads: CASSVSLADGYTF. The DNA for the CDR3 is TGTGCCAGCAGCGTCTCGTTGGCGGATGGCTACACCTTC.

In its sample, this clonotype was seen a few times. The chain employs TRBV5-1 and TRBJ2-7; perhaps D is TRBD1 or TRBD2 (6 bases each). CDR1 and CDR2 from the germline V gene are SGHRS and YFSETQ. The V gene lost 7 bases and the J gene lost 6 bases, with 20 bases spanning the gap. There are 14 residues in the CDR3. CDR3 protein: CASGIRASGAEQYF. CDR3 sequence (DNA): TGCGCCAGCGGAATCAGGGCGTCGGGGGCCGAGCAGTACTTC.

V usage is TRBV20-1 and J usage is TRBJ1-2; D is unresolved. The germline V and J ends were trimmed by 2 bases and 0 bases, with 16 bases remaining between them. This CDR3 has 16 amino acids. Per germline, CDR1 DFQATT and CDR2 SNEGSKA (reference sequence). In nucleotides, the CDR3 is TGCAGTGCTAGAACTGACGGGAAGGGAACTAACTATGGCTACACCTTC. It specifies CSARTDGKGTNYGYTF.

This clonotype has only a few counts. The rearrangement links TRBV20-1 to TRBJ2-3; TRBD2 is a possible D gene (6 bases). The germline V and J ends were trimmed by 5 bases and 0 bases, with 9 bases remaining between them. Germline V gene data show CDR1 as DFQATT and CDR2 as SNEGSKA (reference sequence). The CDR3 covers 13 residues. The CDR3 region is CSAPAGSTDTQYF. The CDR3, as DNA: TGCAGTGCTCCGGCGGGGAGCACAGATACGCAGTATTTT.

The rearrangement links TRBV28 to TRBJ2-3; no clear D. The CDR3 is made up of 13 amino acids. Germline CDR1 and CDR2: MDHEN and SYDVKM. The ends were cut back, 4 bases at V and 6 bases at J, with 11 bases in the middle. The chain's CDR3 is CASSSSYLDTQYF. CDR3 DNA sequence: TGTGCCAGCAGTTCCTCTTATTTGGATACGCAGTATTTT.

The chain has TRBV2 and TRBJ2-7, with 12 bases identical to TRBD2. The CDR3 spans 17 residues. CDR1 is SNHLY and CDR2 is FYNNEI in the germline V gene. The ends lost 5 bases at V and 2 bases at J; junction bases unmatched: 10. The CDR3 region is CASSRPTSGGPPYEQYF. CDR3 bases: TGTGCCAGCAGTCGCCCTACTAGCGGGGGGCCCCCCTACGAGCAGTACTTC.